This record concerns one T cell receptor (beta chain) sequence. Study processing details: Counts of nucleated cells, estimated from reference gene primer amplification, were obtained. Clones were sequenced by immunoSEQ multiplex PCR, and TCRdb holds only the in-frame ones, with some missing. D and trimming come from the DNA, and the V and J calls and clone size come from that table. The table has around 190,000 clones, 80% to 90% seen once; the top ten hold 1.5% to 2%. There are 15 residues in the CDR3. V dropped 3 bases and J dropped 5; count of bases not matched to a gene: 7. Looked up from germline, CDR1 is SGDLS and CDR2 is YYNGEE. This sample stems from a study of blood T cell repertoires in COVID-19. The wider study: Material from acute and convalescent COVID-19 was sourced from the United States, Italy and Spain. From T cells, B-cell-depleted T cells, or PBMCs came the material, which was cDNA or gDNA.

This TCR derives from a man aged 18 to 35 who had recovered from COVID-19. The rearrangement links TRBV9 to TRBJ2-2; the match to TRBD2 covers 7 bases. Sequenced: peripheral blood. The CDR3 nucleotides are TGTGCCAGCAGCGCCGACGGGGGGAGGACCGGGGAGCTGTTTTTT. Its translation is CASSADGGRTGELFF.